This T cell receptor (beta chain) is drawn from a study of identical twins. The ends were cut back, 3 bases at V and 12 bases at J, with 9 bases in the middle. The CDR3 extends over 11 amino acids. From germline, CDR1 is MDHEN and CDR2 SYDVKM. On this clonotype: Its specificity is unknown.

Study findings and constraints: Whereas memory repertoires showed no such difference, abundant cord blood beta clonotypes carried fewer insertions. The models systematically underestimated how much out-of-frame TCR alpha was shared in monozygotic twins.

Each donor was a healthy Caucasian. TCRdb fed the 5' RACE reads into MiXCR, producing one record per CDR3 protein. The repertoire holds a few hundred thousand distinct CDR3 sequences, with 15% as singletons. These data are also associated with another study on yellow fever vaccine responses in identical twins. That report adds: Vaccine-induced T cell responses in twins were reportedly observed to appear partly convergent, partly personalized.

The chain employs TRBV28 and TRBJ2-1, with D unresolved. This receptor was taken from a woman under 30 in good health. The source material was CD4+ T cells sorted from blood. Written as DNA, the CDR3 is TGTGCCAGCAGTTTGGTCGGGCCGCAGTTCTTC. Protein: CASSLVGPQFF.